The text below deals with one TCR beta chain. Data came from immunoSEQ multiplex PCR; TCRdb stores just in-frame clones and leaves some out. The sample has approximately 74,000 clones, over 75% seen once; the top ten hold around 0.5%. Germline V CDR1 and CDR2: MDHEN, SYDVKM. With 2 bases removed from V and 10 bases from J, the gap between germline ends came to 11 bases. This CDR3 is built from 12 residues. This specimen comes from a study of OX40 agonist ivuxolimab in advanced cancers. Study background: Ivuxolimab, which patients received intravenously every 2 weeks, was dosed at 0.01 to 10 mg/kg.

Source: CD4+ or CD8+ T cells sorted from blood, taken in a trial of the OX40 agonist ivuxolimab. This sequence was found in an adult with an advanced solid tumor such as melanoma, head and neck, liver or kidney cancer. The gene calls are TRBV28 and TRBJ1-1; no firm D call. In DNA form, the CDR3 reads TGTGCCAGCAGTTTACTGCCATCGGGAGCTTTCTTT. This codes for CASSLLPSGAFF.